This T cell receptor (beta chain) appears in the sequencing data of a study of blood T cell repertoires in COVID-19. Study background: Spain, Italy and the United States supplied samples that represented acute and convalescent COVID-19.

The germline V gene encodes CDR1 SGDLS and CDR2 YYNGEE. CDR3 size: 16 residues. The V and J ends lost 4 bases and 2 bases, in that order; junction bases with no gene match: 9. Per the original data handling: Quantification of nucleated cells was approximated via reference gene primer amplification. Measured with immunoSEQ multiplex PCR; TCRdb has only the in-frame clones, and not every one. The V and J calls and clone size come from that table; D and trimming were worked out from the DNA. The sample has about 240,000 clones, 80% to 90% seen once. Recovered status in Cohort 3 required two negative PCRs, clearance, or symptom resolution.

This TCR derives from a young woman who had recovered from COVID-19. The gene calls are TRBV9 and TRBJ2-7; 10 bases agree with TRBD1. The sample consisted of PBMCs or T cells enriched from blood (not recorded which). CDR3 amino acids: CASSPTGGTGAYEQYF. CDR3 in DNA: TGTGCCAGCAGCCCCACGGGGGGGACAGGGGCCTACGAGCAGTACTTC. The variable domain in full, with the rest retrieved from reference TRBV9 and TRBJ2-7, is DSGVTQTPKHLITATGQRVTLRCSPRSGDLSVYWYQQSLDQGLQFLIQYYNGEERAKGNILERFSAQQFPDLHSELNLSSLELGDSALYFCASSPTGGTGAYEQYFGPGTRLTVT.